This T cell receptor beta chain emerged from a study of blood T cell repertoires in COVID-19. Overall study context: The study drew acute and convalescent COVID-19 samples from the United States, Italy and Spain.

Deletions cut 5 bases from V and 5 bases from J, with 19 bases between. The CDR3 is made up of 15 amino acids. Original data processing: Reference gene primer amplification yielded estimated nucleated cell counts. The protocol was immunoSEQ multiplex PCR, while the TCRdb copy is restricted to in-frame clones and leaves out a portion. The V and J calls and the clone size are those of that table, but D and trimming were determined from the DNA. The sample yields some 56,000 clones, 89% seen once. The chain has TRBV6-7 and TRBJ2-7; tentatively, D is TRBD2 (6 bases). TRBV6-7 is an open reading frame, and its role is uncertain. The clonotype comes from a woman aged 55 to 70 with COVID-19, enrolled during active disease. Source material: peripheral blood. This CDR3 reads CASSLLADSGDEQYF. CDR3 DNA sequence: TGTGCCAGCAGTCTACTCGCGGACTCGGGAGACGAGCAGTACTTC.